One sample yielded the 3 T cell receptor beta chains listed below, sequenced in a study of CD8 T cell repertoires and HIV-1 epitope variants. TCRdb's table, derived via immunoSEQ multiplex PCR, lists solely in-frame clones and lacks some. The sample records over 5,000 clones, about 65% being singletons. Which antigens these TCRs recognize remains unknown. The sequenced sample was cultured CD8+ T cells derived from PBMCs. The receptors derive from a male donor with HIV.

The rearrangement joins TRBV5-8 to TRBJ2-3, with D hard to call. CDR3 length: 13 amino acids. From germline, CDR1 is SGHTS and CDR2 YDEGEE. V was shortened by 4 bases and J by 2 bases, with 8 bases between the two germline ends. The CDR3 DNA is TGTGCCAGCAGCGAAGGATACACAGATACGCAGTATTTT. Amino acid sequence: CASSEGYTDTQYF.

This clone is classed as large (0.1 to 1%). This chain joins TRBV27 and TRBJ2-7; D is possibly TRBD2 (6 bases). Trimming shortened V by 6 bases and J by 2 bases, and 20 bases separated the two germline ends. Germline values: CDR1 MNHEY, CDR2 SMNVEV (reference sequence). The CDR3 extends over 16 amino acids. The CDR3 protein is CASSLTSGTFAYEQYF. The CDR3 DNA reads TGTGCCAGCAGCTTAACCTCAGGGACTTTCGCCTACGAGCAGTACTTC.

The chain links TRBV6-5 to TRBJ1-1; weak D call: TRBD1 (5 bases). The CDR3 length is 14 residues. CDR1 and CDR2 from the germline V gene are MNHEY and SVGAGI. The germline V and J ends were trimmed by 0 bases and 8 bases, with 13 bases remaining between them. The CDR3, as DNA: TGTGCCAGCAGTTACTCCGGCAGGGTTGGGGAAGCTTTCTTT. It is translated as CASSYSGRVGEAFF.